Below, one T cell receptor (beta chain) is given with its context. What it binds is not known. This sample is part of a study of naive and memory T cell subsets. Study outcomes and limitations: Gini index rose across naive, CM, EM and EMRA in CD4 and CD8.

Both TRBC1 and TRBC2 were covered by a beta constant-region primer of two equimolar oligonucleotides. The ligated cDNA underwent four PCR rounds using SP2 and nested alpha and beta constant-region primers. In TCRdb, the UMI-ligation and nested PCR reads were re-called with MiXCR into one record per CDR3 protein. The sample carries 77,000 or so distinct CDR3 sequences, around 13% recorded once. The CDR3 spans 14 residues. The trim removed 6 bases at V and 3 bases at J, leaving 4 bases unmatched. Germline V lookup: CDR1 SQVTM, CDR2 ANQGSEA. After CD4 positive bead selection, the CD4-negative fraction gave CD8 T cells. Four subsets defined by CD45RA and CD27 were sorted after CD3, CD4, CD8 and live/dead staining.

The rearrangement joins TRBV29-1 to TRBJ1-3; TRBD1 agrees at 11 bases. Sequenced material: central memory CD4+ T cells from blood. The receptor comes from a human donor in good health. As DNA, the CDR3 is TGCAGCGTGGACAGGGGGCTGGGTGGAAACACCATATATTTT. Protein product: CSVDRGLGGNTIYF.